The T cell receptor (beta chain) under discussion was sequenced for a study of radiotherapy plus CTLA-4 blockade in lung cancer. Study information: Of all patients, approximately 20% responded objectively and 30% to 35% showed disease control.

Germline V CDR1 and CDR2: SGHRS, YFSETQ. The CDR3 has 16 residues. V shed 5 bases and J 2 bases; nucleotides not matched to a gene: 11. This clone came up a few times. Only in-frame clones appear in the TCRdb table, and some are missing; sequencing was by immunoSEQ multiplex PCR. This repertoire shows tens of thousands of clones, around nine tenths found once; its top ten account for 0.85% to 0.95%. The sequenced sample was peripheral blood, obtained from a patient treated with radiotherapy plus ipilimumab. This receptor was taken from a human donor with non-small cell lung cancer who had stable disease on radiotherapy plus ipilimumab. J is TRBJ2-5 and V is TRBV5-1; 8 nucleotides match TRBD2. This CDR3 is CASRISTSGGQETQYF. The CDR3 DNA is TGCGCCAGCAGAATCAGTACCTCGGGGGGGCAAGAGACCCAGTACTTC.